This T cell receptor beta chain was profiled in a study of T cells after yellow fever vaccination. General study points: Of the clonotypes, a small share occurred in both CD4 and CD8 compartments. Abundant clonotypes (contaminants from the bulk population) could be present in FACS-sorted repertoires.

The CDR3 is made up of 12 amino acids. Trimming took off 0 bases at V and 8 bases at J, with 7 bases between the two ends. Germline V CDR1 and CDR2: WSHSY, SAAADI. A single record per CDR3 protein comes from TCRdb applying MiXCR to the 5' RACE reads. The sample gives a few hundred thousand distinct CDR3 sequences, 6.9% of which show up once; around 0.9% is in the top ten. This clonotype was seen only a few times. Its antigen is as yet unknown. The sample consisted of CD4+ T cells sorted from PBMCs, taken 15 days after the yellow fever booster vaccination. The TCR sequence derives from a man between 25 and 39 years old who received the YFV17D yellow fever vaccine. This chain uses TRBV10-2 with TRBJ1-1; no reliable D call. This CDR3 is CASSESNREAFF. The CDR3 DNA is TGCGCCAGCAGTGAGTCAAACAGAGAAGCTTTCTTT.